This entry concerns a single T cell receptor beta chain. Libraries were prepared by immunoSEQ multiplex PCR; TCRdb keeps only in-frame clonotypes and omits some of them. This table holds roughly 120,000 clones, more than 70% found once. This sample stems from a study of T cell responses to AZD1222 COVID-19 vaccine. This CDR3 spans 15 amino acids. Trimming removed 0 bases from V and 3 bases from J, with 12 bases in between. Germline CDR1 is SGHAT and CDR2 is FQNNGV. This receptor was identified in an adult who received the AZD1222 COVID-19 vaccine. The chain uses TRBV11-2 and TRBJ2-7; D is unclear. The material sequenced was peripheral blood, taken 28 days after the second AZD1222 dose. CDR3 sequence: CASSLDPRTFYEQYF. CDR3 in DNA: TGTGCCAGCAGCTTAGACCCTCGGACGTTCTACGAGCAGTACTTC.